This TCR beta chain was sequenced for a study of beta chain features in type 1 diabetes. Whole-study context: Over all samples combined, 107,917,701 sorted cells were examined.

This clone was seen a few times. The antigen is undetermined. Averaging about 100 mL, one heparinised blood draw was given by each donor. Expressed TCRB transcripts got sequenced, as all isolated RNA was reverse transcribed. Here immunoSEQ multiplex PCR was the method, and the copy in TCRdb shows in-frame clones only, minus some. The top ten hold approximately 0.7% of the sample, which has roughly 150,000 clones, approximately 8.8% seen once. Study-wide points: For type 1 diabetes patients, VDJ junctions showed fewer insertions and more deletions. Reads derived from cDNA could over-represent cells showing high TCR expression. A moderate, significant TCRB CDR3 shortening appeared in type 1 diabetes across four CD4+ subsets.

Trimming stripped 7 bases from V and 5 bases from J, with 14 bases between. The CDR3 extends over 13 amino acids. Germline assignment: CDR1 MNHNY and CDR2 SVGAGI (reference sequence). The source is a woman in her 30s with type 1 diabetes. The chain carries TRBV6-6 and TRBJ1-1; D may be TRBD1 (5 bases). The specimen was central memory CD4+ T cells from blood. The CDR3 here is CASNNGGATEAFF. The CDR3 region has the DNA TGTGCCAGCAACAACGGAGGGGCAACTGAAGCTTTCTTT.